What follows describes a single T cell receptor beta chain. What it binds is not known. This nonspecific control used anti-CD3/anti-CD28 bead stimulation of CD4+ T cells. Sorting selected CD4+ T cells upregulating both CD40 ligand and CD69. CD8-depleted PBMCs were stimulated about 19 hours with anti-CD28/CD49d costimulation, CD40-blocking antibody and enfuvirtide. The data are from a study of persistence of HIV-infected CD4 T cells. Study at large: Blood samples, up to roughly 200 mL, came from multiple time points, except two leukapheresis donors sampled once.

Sequencing used immunoSEQ version 4 in survey mode. Each sample used up to 1 ug genomic DNA diluted to 10 ng/uL. Profiling relied on immunoSEQ multiplex PCR, and the TCRdb table lists in-frame clones only, not all of them. Of 40,000 or so clones detected, 88% appear once; the ten largest clones hold 0.47%. The CDR3 contains 12 residues. V was shortened by 5 bases and J by 3 bases, with 7 bases between the two germline ends. The genes are TRBV12-3 or TRBV12-4 and TRBJ1-2, with D possibly TRBD1 on 5 matching bases. The sequence derives from an adult woman with HIV who was CMV-seropositive. The sequencing used CD4+ T cells sorted from PBMCs after roughly 20-hour stimulation, collected from a patient who received antiretroviral therapy. CDR3 region: CASSGGYYGYTF. The CDR3 DNA reads TGTGCCAGCAGTGGGGGGTACTATGGCTACACCTTC.